This T cell receptor (beta chain) was sequenced during a study of blood T cell repertoires in COVID-19. Method: immunoSEQ multiplex PCR; TCRdb's copy keeps in-frame clones and lacks some. The top ten hold approximately 8.3% of the sample, which has about 480,000 clones, roughly nine tenths seen once. Two negative PCRs, clearance, or symptom resolution were required of recovered Cohort 3 donors. This CDR3 contains 14 residues. Unmatched junction bases numbered 7, after V lost 6 bases and J lost 7 bases. CDR1 is SQVTM, CDR2 ANQGSEA, per germline. V gene TRBV29-1 combines with J gene TRBJ1-6, with TRBD1 matching 9 bases. The source of this sequence is a woman aged 55-75 years who had recovered from COVID-19. Material for sequencing was PBMCs or T cells enriched from blood (not recorded which). CDR3 in amino acids: CSVGGGTGNSPLHF. For the CDR3, the DNA is TGCAGCGTGGGGGGCGGGACAGGGAATTCACCCCTCCACTTT.